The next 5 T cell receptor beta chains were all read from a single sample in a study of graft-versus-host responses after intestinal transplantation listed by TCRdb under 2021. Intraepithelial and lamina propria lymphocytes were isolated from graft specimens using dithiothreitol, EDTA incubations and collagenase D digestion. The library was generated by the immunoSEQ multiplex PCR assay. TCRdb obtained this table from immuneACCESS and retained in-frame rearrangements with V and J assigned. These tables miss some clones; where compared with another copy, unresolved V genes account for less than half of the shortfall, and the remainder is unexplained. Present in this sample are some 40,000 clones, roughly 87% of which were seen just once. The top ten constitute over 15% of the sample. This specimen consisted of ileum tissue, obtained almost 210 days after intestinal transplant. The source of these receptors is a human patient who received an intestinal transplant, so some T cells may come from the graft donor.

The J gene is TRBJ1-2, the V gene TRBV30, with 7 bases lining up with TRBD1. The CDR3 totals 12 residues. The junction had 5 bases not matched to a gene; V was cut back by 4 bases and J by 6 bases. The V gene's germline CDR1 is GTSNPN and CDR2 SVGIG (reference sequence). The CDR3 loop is CAWTQGSDGYTF. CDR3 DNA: TGTGCCTGGACACAGGGGTCGGATGGCTACACCTTC.

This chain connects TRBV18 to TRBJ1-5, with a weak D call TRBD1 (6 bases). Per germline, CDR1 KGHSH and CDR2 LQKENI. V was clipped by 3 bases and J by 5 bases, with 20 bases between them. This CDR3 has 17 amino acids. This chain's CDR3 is CASSPLPGALQDQPQHF. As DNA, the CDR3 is TGTGCCAGCTCACCTCTCCCAGGGGCCCTTCAGGATCAGCCCCAGCATTTT.

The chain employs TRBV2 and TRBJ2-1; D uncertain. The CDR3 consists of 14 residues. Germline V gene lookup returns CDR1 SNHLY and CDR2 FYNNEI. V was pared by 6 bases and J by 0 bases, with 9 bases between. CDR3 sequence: CASRDISSYNEQFF. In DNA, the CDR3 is TGTGCCAGCAGAGACATAAGCTCCTACAATGAGCAGTTCTTC.

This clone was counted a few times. In nucleotides, the CDR3 is TGTGCCAGCAGCCAAGAATCCGCCGGGGTGGATGAGCAGTTCTTC. It encodes CASSQESAGVDEQFF. V usage is TRBV4-2 and J usage is TRBJ2-1, with D tentatively TRBD2 (5 bases). V was pared by 0 bases and J by 8 bases, with 14 bases between. Germline CDR1 is LGHNA and CDR2 is YNFKEQ. The CDR3 has 15 amino acids.

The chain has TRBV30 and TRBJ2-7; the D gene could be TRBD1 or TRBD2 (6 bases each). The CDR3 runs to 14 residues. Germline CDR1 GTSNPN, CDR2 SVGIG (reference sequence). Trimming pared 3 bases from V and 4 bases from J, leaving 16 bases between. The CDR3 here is CAWRTGALRYEQYF. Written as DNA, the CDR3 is TGTGCCTGGAGGACGGGGGCCCTGAGGTACGAGCAGTACTTC.